This T cell receptor (beta chain) was sequenced in a study of identical twins. The CDR3 is made up of 13 amino acids. In germline, CDR1 is SGHRS, CDR2 YFSETQ. V was pared by 3 bases and J by 6 bases, with 10 bases between. TCRdb processed the 5' RACE reads anew with MiXCR; each CDR3 protein has one entry. The profile shows hundreds of thousands of distinct CDR3 sequences, around 20% of them singletons. A word on this clonotype: Its target is not known.

Healthy Caucasian donors formed the entire cohort. Study-level findings and limits: Cord blood beta clonotypes present at high abundance carried fewer insertions; no such pattern appeared in memory repertoires.

In addition, the sample was reused for a study of T cells expressing NK-cell markers. Per that study: Of the CD8+ T cell pool in roughly six donors, roughly 1.0-8% was accounted for by dominant NKG2C+ clonotypes.

This clonotype originated in a woman between 18 and 30 years old in good health. Specimen: PBMCs. The chain carries TRBV5-1 and TRBJ2-1; D unresolved. Here the CDR3 DNA reads TGCGCCAGCAGCTATGGGAAACTCAATGAGCAGTTCTTC. The encoded protein is CASSYGKLNEQFF.